The rows below give T cell receptor beta chains drawn from one sample of a study of graft-versus-host responses after intestinal transplantation. Sequencing was performed with immunoSEQ multiplex PCR; in TCRdb, only in-frame clones are kept and a portion is missing. This table has around 3,500 clones, 75% appearing once. Sequenced here: ileum tissue, sampled 105 days after intestinal transplantation. All receptors derive from a human patient who received an intestinal transplant, so some T cells may come from the graft donor. Both conserved end residues are part of each CDR3. D genes are given only for firm matches. Only some rows state a clone size, as once, few, many or a class for expanded clones.

V,D,size,J,DNA,CDR3
TRBV6-4,TRBD1,NA,TRBJ2-6,TGTGCCAGCAGTGGGACAGGGGGCTCTGGGGCCAACGTCCTGACTTTC,CASSGTGGSGANVLTF
TRBV4-1,TRBD2,NA,TRBJ2-1,TGCGCCAGCAGCCAAGGGGGAGCGGGAGGGGTTGAGCAGTTCTTC,CASSQGGAGGVEQFF
TRBV5-5,NA,once,TRBJ2-7,TGTGCCAGCAGCTTGGAACACTACTACGAGCAGTACTTC,CASSLEHYYEQYF
TRBV2,NA,NA,TRBJ1-5,TGTGCCAGCAGTGAAATGGGTGTCGTTGGCAATCAGCCCCAGCATTTT,CASSEMGVVGNQPQHF
TRBV19,NA,NA,TRBJ2-7,TGTGCCAGTAGTCGAGCGGTATCCTACGAGCAGTACTTC,CASSRAVSYEQYF
TRBV11-3,TRBD2,NA,TRBJ2-3,TGTGCCAGCAGCCCACCGGGGAGGGATTTCACAGATACGCAGTATTTT,CASSPPGRDFTDTQYF
TRBV5-1,TRBD2,NA,TRBJ2-5,TGCGCCAGCAGCTCGACTAGCGGGAGTCCACAAGAGACCCAGTACTTC,CASSSTSGSPQETQYF
TRBV12-5,NA,NA,TRBJ1-5,TGTGCTAGTGGTTTGGGGGACATTCTTAATCAGCCCCAGCATTTT,CASGLGDILNQPQHF
TRBV6-6,NA,large,TRBJ1-1,TGTGCCAGCAGTTCGGACACGAACACTGAAGCTTTCTTT,CASSSDTNTEAFF
TRBV4-2,NA,NA,TRBJ2-7,TGTGCCAGCAGCCAAGGACACTCCTACGAGCAGTACTTC,CASSQGHSYEQYF
TRBV29-1,NA,NA,TRBJ2-5,TGCAGCGTTGATTTAGGACTACTGAAAGAGACCCAGTACTTC,CSVDLGLLKETQYF
TRBV19,TRBD1,NA,TRBJ1-1,TGTGCCAGTAGTCCCGGACAGGGTCTGACTGAAGCTTTCTTT,CASSPGQGLTEAFF